Listed below are T cell receptor beta chains from one sample, sequenced in a study of OX40 agonist ivuxolimab in advanced cancers. Produced via immunoSEQ multiplex PCR; TCRdb's table is partial and in-frame only. The sample shows 50,000 to 70,000 clones, just over 85% of them seen only once. This specimen was CD4+ or CD8+ T cells sorted from blood, taken in a trial of the OX40 agonist ivuxolimab. The receptors derive from an adult with an advanced solid tumor such as melanoma, head and neck, liver or kidney cancer. The CDR3 runs from the conserved cysteine through the conserved F or W. D genes are given only for firm matches. Only some rows state a clone size, as once, few, many or a class for expanded clones.

J gene	V gene	D gene	clone size	CDR3 DNA	CDR3 protein
TRBJ2-7	TRBV5-1	-	-	TGCGCCAGCAGAAAAGACGGGGCCGGCGAGCAGTACTTC	CASRKDGAGEQYF
TRBJ2-3	TRBV7-2	TRBD2	-	TGTGCCAGCAGCTTACGAGCTAGCGGGATAGATACGCAGTATTTT	CASSLRASGIDTQYF
TRBJ2-3	TRBV10-3	-	few	TGTGCCATCAGTGATTCCACAGATACGCAGTATTTT	CAISDSTDTQYF
TRBJ2-2	TRBV10-1	TRBD1	-	TGCGCCAGCAGTGACGGGACAGCCAACACCGGGGAGCTGTTTTTT	CASSDGTANTGELFF
TRBJ1-2	TRBV7-8	-	-	TGTGCCAGCAGCCGGACGGGGTCCCTGGGCGGCTACACCTTC	CASSRTGSLGGYTF
TRBJ2-7	TRBV27	TRBD2	-	TGTGCCAGCAGTTCTCAAGCGGGAGGAACGTACGAGCAGTACTTC	CASSSQAGGTYEQYF
TRBJ1-3	TRBV10-3	-	-	TGTGCCACACAGGGCCTCTCTGGAAACACCATATATTTT	CATQGLSGNTIYF
TRBJ1-4	TRBV30	-	-	TGTGCCTGGAGTGGGACCGGGGCAACTAATGAAAAACTGTTTTTT	CAWSGTGATNEKLFF
TRBJ2-3	TRBV6-5	TRBD2	-	TGTGCCAGCAGTTACAGCGGGGGGCTAGATACGCAGTATTTT	CASSYSGGLDTQYF
TRBJ2-3	TRBV5-1	TRBD2	few	TGCGCCAGCAGCCATGGGACTAGCGGAAACACAGATACGCAGTATTTT	CASSHGTSGNTDTQYF
TRBJ2-1	TRBV5-1	-	-	TGCGCCAGCAGCCCCCGAGGCAGGGACGATGAGCAGTTCTTC	CASSPRGRDDEQFF
TRBJ1-5	TRBV2	-	-	TGTGCCAGCAGTGGGACAGAGGGATATAGCAATCAGCCCCAGCATTTT	CASSGTEGYSNQPQHF
TRBJ2-7	TRBV2	TRBD2	-	TGTGCCAGCAGTGGGACTAGCGGGGGCGAAGCGCAGTACTTC	CASSGTSGGEAQYF
TRBJ2-5	TRBV10-3	-	-	TGTGCCATCAGTGATCCGCGGACTGGTCAAGAGACCCAGTACTTC	CAISDPRTGQETQYF
TRBJ2-5	TRBV7-9	TRBD2	-	TGTGCCAGCAGCTTCGGGACTACAGGGACCCAGTACTTC	CASSFGTTGTQYF
TRBJ2-5	TRBV2	-	-	TGTGCCAGCAGCTCTAGCCGAGAGACCCAGTACTTC	CASSSSRETQYF
TRBJ2-5	TRBV19	TRBD2	-	TGTGCCAGTCGGGAAACTAGCGGGTACCAAGAGACCCAGTACTTC	CASRETSGYQETQYF
TRBJ2-3	TRBV4-1	TRBD2	-	TGCGCCAGCAGCCGCCTCACGGGGGCGGGAGGTCCAGATACGCAGTATTTT	CASSRLTGAGGPDTQYF
TRBJ2-2	TRBV2	-	once	TGTGCCAGCAGTGAAATCCGACGGACCGGGGAGCTGTTTTTT	CASSEIRRTGELFF
TRBJ2-7	TRBV12-1	-	-	TGTGCCAGCAGCTCTTCCGGTATAGCCCGCTACGAGCAGTACTTC	CASSSSGIARYEQYF
TRBJ2-3	TRBV12-2	-	once	TGTGCCAGCAGCGGTCGACTAGCGCTGGGGACAGATACGCAGTATTTT	CASSGRLALGTDTQYF
TRBJ2-3	TRBV2	TRBD1	-	TGTGCCAGCAGGACCGGGACAGGGGTGCCAGATACGCAGTATTTT	CASRTGTGVPDTQYF
TRBJ2-7	TRBV30	-	-	TGTGCCTGGAGTGTAAGAGACTACGAGCAGTACTTC	CAWSVRDYEQYF
TRBJ2-1	TRBV7-6	-	-	TGTGCCAGCAGCTTAATTCTTCATCCGGGACACTACAATGAGCAGTTCTTC	CASSLILHPGHYNEQFF
TRBJ1-4	TRBV7-5	-	-	TGTGCCAGAAGTGACCTCACGAGTCTCCTAGTCGACAATGAAAAACTGTTTTTT	CARSDLTSLLVDNEKLFF
TRBJ1-4	TRBV28	-	-	TGTGCCAGCAGTCTATCAGTGGGAACTAATGAAAAACTGTTTTTT	CASSLSVGTNEKLFF
TRBJ2-5	TRBV7-3	TRBD1	-	TGTGCCAGCAGCTTCGGACAGGGTCCCCCAGAGACCCAGTACTTC	CASSFGQGPPETQYF
TRBJ2-7	TRBV19	TRBD2	-	TGTGCCAGTAGTATACATCGGGGGGCCTACGAGCAGTACTTC	CASSIHRGAYEQYF
TRBJ2-7	TRBV6-1	TRBD2	-	TGTGCCAGCAGTGAAGGGACTAGCGGGAACCTTTGGGGGAGGGAGCAGTACTTC	CASSEGTSGNLWGREQYF
TRBJ1-1	TRBV5-6	TRBD1	-	TGTGCCAGCAGCTTCCAAACAGGGGCTCCGAACACTGAAGCTTTCTTT	CASSFQTGAPNTEAFF
TRBJ1-5	TRBV11-2	-	-	TGTGCCAGCAGCCTTAATAGCAATCAGCCCCAGCATTTT	CASSLNSNQPQHF
TRBJ2-2	TRBV27	TRBD2	-	TGTGCCAGCAGTGGCTTAGCGGGAGGGAGTACCGGGGAGCTGTTTTTT	CASSGLAGGSTGELFF
TRBJ2-1	TRBV10-3	-	-	TGTGCCACCTTGGGTAGTATACTCGATGAGCAGTTCTTC	CATLGSILDEQFF
TRBJ1-2	TRBV30	-	-	TGTGCCTGGACAACAGGGCCCTATGGCTACACCTTC	CAWTTGPYGYTF
TRBJ2-1	TRBV19	TRBD1	once	TGTGCCAGTAGTACCCATCAGGGACAGGGAAAGCTCTTC	CASSTHQGQGKLF
TRBJ2-7	TRBV18	-	-	TGTGCCAGCTCACCAGGGGCATCCAACTACGAGCAGTACTTC	CASSPGASNYEQYF
TRBJ2-7	TRBV7-8	TRBD1	-	TGTGCCAGCTCACCCTGGGGACAGGGGCGGAACGAGCAGTACTTC	CASSPWGQGRNEQYF
TRBJ1-5	TRBV28	TRBD1	-	TGTGCCAGCAGTTTAATCGGGACAGCTTACAATCAGCCCCAGCATTTT	CASSLIGTAYNQPQHF
TRBJ2-5	TRBV6-1	-	-	TGTGCCAGCACCCGAAGCTGGGGTGGCCAAGAGACCCAGTACTTC	CASTRSWGGQETQYF
TRBJ2-1	TRBV5-5	-	-	TGTGCCAGCAGCCCGGTAGGCTACAATGAGCAGTTCTTC	CASSPVGYNEQFF
TRBJ2-7	TRBV6-1	-	-	TGTGCCAGCAGTGATCTGGGGGAGCAGTACTTC	CASSDLGEQYF
TRBJ2-1	TRBV6-5	-	-	TGTGCCAGCAGTTACAGGGAACGGCAGTTCTTC	CASSYRERQFF
TRBJ1-1	TRBV7-6	-	-	TGTGCCAGCAGCAATCAGGGAACTGAAGCTTTCTTT	CASSNQGTEAFF
TRBJ2-7	TRBV9	TRBD2	-	TGTGCCAGCAGCGTAGGAATTGGGGGACTAGCGAACACCTACGAGCAGTACTTC	CASSVGIGGLANTYEQYF
TRBJ2-1	TRBV19	-	-	TGTGCCAGTAGTAGAATAGCGTCGAGCAATGAGCAGTTCTTC	CASSRIASSNEQFF
TRBJ2-5	TRBV6-6	TRBD2	-	TGTGCCAGCGGGCAGATGGCGGGAGGTCAAGAGACCCAGTACTTC	CASGQMAGGQETQYF
TRBJ2-3	TRBV27	TRBD2	-	TGTGCCAGCAGTCCCCTAGCGGGACCCACAGATACGCAGTATTTT	CASSPLAGPTDTQYF
TRBJ1-5	TRBV28	-	-	TGTGCCAGCAGTTTACTGGGGGTTTTCAATCAGCCCCAGCATTTT	CASSLLGVFNQPQHF
TRBJ2-7	TRBV18	-	once	TGTGCCAGCTCACCACAGGGGCGGCGGTACGAGCAGTACTTC	CASSPQGRRYEQYF
TRBJ2-5	TRBV19	TRBD1	-	TGTGCCAGTAGTGTGGGGACAGGGGGAGGCGAGACCCAGTACTTC	CASSVGTGGGETQYF
TRBJ1-3	TRBV6-1	-	once	TGTGCCAGCAGTGAAGACGGGAGCTCTGGAAACACCATATATTTT	CASSEDGSSGNTIYF
TRBJ2-5	TRBV19	-	medium-sized	TGTGCCAGCCGGTCTGGGGAGACCCAGTACTTC	CASRSGETQYF
TRBJ1-6	TRBV7-8	-	-	TGTGCCAGCAGCTTGTCCCAGGGCCCCCTCCACTTT	CASSLSQGPLHF
TRBJ2-1	TRBV27	TRBD2	-	TGTGCCAGCAGTTTGGGACTAGCGGGAGGTTCTGAGCAGTTCTTC	CASSLGLAGGSEQFF
TRBJ1-1	TRBV18	TRBD1	-	TGTGCCAGCTCACCCGACAGGGGGTACACTGAAGCTTTCTTT	CASSPDRGYTEAFF
TRBJ1-6	TRBV9	TRBD1	-	TGTGCCAGCAGCGCCGAAAGGGCGGGCAGGGGGCGAGATTCACCCCTCCACTTT	CASSAERAGRGRDSPLHF
TRBJ2-5	TRBV25-1	TRBD1	-	TGTGCCACCACAGACAGGGGGGTTCAAGAGACCCAGTACTTC	CATTDRGVQETQYF
TRBJ2-7	TRBV6-1	-	-	TGTGCCAGCAGTGAAGCCGTCTACGAGCAGTACTTC	CASSEAVYEQYF